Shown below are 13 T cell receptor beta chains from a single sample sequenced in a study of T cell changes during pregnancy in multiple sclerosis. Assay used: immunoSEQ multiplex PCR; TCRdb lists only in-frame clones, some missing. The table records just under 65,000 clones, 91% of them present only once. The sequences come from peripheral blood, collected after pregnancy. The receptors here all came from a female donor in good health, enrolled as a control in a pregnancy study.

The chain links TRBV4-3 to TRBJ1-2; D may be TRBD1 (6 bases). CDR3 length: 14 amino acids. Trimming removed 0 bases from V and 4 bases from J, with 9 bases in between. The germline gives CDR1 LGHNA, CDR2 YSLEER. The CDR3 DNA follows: TGCGCCAGCAGCCAAGACGCAGGGGCCTATGGCTACACCTTC. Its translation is CASSQDAGAYGYTF.

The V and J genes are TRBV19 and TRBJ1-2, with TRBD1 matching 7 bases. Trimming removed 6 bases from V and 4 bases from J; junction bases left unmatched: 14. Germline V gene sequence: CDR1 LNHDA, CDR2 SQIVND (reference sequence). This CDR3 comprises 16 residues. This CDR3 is CASRSKTGTMTYGYTF. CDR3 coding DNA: TGTGCCAGTAGGAGTAAGACAGGGACCATGACCTATGGCTACACCTTC. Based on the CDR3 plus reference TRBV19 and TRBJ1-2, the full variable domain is DGGITQSPKYLFRKEGQNVTLSCEQNLNHDAMYWYRQDPGQGLRLIYYSQIVNDFQKGDIAEGYSVSREKKESFPLTVTSAQKNPTAFYLCASRSKTGTMTYGYTFGSGTRLTVV.

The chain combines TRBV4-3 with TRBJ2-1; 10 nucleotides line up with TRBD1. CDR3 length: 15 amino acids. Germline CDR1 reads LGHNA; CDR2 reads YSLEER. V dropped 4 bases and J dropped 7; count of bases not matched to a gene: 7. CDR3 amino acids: CASSPGQGPGNEQFF. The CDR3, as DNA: TGCGCCAGCAGCCCGGGACAGGGGCCGGGAAATGAGCAGTTCTTC.

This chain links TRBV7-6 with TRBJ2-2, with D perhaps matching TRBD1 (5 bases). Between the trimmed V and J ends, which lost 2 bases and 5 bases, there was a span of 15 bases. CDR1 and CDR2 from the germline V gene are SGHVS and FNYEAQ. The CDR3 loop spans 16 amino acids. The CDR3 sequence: CASSLSVGPGTGELFF. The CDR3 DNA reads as TGTGCCAGCAGCTTATCGGTGGGCCCAGGGACCGGGGAGCTGTTTTTT.

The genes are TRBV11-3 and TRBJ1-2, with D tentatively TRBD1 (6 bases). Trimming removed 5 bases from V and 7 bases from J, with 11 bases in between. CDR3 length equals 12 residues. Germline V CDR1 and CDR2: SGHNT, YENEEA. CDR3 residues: CASSIRGSGYTF. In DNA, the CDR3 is TGTGCCAGCAGCATTAGGGGGTCTGGCTACACCTTC.

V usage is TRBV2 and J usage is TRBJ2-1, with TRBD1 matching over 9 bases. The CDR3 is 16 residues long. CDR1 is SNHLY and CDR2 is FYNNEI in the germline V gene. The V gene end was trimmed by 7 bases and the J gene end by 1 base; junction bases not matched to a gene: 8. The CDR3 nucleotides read TGTGCCAGCATTGAGGGAGACAGGGGGTCCTACAATGAGCAGTTCTTC. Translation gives CASIEGDRGSYNEQFF.

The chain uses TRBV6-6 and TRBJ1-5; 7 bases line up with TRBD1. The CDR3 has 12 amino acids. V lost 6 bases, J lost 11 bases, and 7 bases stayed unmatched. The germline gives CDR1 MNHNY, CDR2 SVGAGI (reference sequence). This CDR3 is CASSTDRVTQHF. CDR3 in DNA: TGTGCCAGCAGCACCGACAGGGTGACCCAGCATTTT.

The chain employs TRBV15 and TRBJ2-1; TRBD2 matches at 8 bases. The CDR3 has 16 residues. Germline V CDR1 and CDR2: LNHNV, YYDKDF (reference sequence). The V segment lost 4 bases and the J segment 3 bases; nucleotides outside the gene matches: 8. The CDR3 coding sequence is TGTGCCACCAGCACCCGGGAAGCGGGGGTCTACAATGAGCAGTTCTTC. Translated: CATSTREAGVYNEQFF.

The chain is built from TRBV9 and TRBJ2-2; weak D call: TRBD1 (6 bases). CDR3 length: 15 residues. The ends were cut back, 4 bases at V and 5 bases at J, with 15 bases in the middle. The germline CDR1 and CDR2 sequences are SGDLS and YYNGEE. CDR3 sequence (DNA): TGTGCCAGCAGCCCACAGGGTGGGAGAACCGGGGAGCTGTTTTTT. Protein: CASSPQGGRTGELFF.

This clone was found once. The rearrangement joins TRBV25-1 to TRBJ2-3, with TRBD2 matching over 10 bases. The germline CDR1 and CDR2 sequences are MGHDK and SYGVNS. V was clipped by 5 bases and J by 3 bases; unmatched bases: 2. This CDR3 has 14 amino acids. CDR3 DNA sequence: TGTGCCAGCAGTCGGGGACTAGCGACAGATACGCAGTATTTT. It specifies CASSRGLATDTQYF.

CDR3 loop: CASGGQVGRGAFF. CDR3 sequence (DNA): TGTGCCAGCGGTGGACAGGTCGGACGTGGGGCTTTCTTT. The chain employs TRBV5-4 and TRBJ1-1, with 7 bases fitting TRBD1. Germline V gives CDR1 SGHNT, CDR2 YYREEE (reference sequence). With V trimmed by 7 bases and J by 11 bases, 14 bases remained unmatched. CDR3 length: 13 amino acids.

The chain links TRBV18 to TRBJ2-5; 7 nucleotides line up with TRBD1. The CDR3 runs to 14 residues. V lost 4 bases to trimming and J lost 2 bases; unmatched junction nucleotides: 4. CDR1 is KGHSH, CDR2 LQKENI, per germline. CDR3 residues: CASSQGTVQETQYF. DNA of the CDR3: TGTGCCAGCTCACAAGGGACAGTTCAAGAGACCCAGTACTTC.

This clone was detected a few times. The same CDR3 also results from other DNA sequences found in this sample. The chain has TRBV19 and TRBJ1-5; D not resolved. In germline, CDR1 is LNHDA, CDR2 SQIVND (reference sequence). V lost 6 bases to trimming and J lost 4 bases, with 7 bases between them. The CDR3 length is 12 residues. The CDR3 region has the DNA TGTGCCAGTAGGAGAGGGAATCAGCCCCAGCATTTT. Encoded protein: CASRRGNQPQHF.